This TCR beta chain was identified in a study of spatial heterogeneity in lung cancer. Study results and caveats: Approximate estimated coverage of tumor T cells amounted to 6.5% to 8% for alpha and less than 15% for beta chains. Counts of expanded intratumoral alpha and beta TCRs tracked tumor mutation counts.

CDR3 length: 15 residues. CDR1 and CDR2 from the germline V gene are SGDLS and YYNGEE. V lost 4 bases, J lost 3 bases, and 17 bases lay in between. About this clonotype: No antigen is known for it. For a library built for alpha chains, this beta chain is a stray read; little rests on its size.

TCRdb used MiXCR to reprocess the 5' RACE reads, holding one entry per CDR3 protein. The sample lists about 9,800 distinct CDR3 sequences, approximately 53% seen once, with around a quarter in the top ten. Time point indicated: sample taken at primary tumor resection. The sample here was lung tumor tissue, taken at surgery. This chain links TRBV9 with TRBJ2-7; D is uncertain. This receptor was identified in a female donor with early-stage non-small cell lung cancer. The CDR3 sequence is CASSPRTGSVYEQYF. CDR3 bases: TGTGCCAGCAGCCCTCGGACCGGTTCCGTCTACGAGCAGTACTTC.